Listed below are T cell receptor beta chains from one sample, sequenced in a study of shared clonotypes between healthy human individuals. Only in-frame clones appear in the TCRdb table, and some are missing; sequencing was by immunoSEQ multiplex PCR. The data hold 2 million to 2.5 million clones, with roughly 92% observed a single time. Sequencing was performed on naive CD4+ T cells from PBMCs. The receptors were sampled from a man between 18 and 29 years old in good health. Some clones in this sample may be carry-over from other donors' samples. The conserved cysteine and the conserved F or W are not part of the CDR3 here.

V gene,CDR3 protein
TRBV27,ASKLTDTQY
TRBV30,AWSDPGGAYDRQY
TRBV7-8,ASSTRTGTYGYT
TRBV5-6,ASSRKFGLTDNEQF
TRBV5-6,ASSGAGLSIGNEQF
TRBV11-3,ASSLAGVGGELF
TRBV30,AWSPTGGTPLEAF
TRBV27,ASSLSAGRDTIY
TRBV28,ASRRDTLNQPQH
TRBV29-1,SVPPGYNEQF
TRBV28,ASTLLSRVQPQH
TRBV7-2,ASSFSGFGGELF
TRBV25-1,ASSEGSLETQY
TRBV13,ASSSSRVRGAYEQY
TRBV6-1,ASFQPGQENIQY
TRBV29-1,SARAGEVTQY
TRBV5-1,ASSLGEAGANVLT